The clone carrying this TCR beta chain was observed many times. Antigen: not known. Attachment of unique molecular identifiers was made to individual cDNA molecules. TCRdb processed the 5' RACE reads anew with MiXCR; each CDR3 protein has one entry. The data hold about 69,000 distinct CDR3 sequences, with approximately 9.5% observed a single time. The sample comes from a study of early T cells in non-severe SARS-CoV-2 infection. Study-wide context: Chains from this unsorted whole-blood bulk RNA could not be paired.

CDR1 and CDR2 from the germline V gene are MNHEY and SVGEGT. The CDR3 sequence is 21 residues long. V lost 6 bases and J lost 1; bases outside the gene matches: 18. Study-wide points: Database matching using VDJdb favored anti-spike CD8 responses, with private and CD4 specificities left missing.

Input material: whole blood. The chain is built from TRBV6-2 or TRBV6-3 and TRBJ2-3, with 14 bases lining up with TRBD2. This receptor was taken from an adult who was a healthcare worker with PCR-confirmed SARS-CoV-2 infection or an uninfected control (not recorded which). The CDR3 spells CASSPRPGLAGAGVGTDTQYF. CDR3 nucleotide sequence: TGTGCCAGCAGCCCGCGCCCGGGACTAGCGGGAGCTGGGGTAGGCACAGATACGCAGTATTTT.